The rows below give T cell receptor beta chains drawn from one sample of a study of cytomegalovirus exposure and HLA in healthy donors. Profiled with immunoSEQ multiplex PCR; TCRdb holds only in-frame clones, not every one. Altogether some 150,000 clones are present, 80% being singletons, with the ten largest covering about 1.3%. Material for sequencing was PBMCs. These receptors came from a woman aged 50 to 60 in good health and CMV-seronegative. CDR3s include the opening cysteine and the closing phenylalanine or tryptophan. Fields, in order: V gene, CDR3 length, CDR3 protein.

TRBV4-3 16 CASSQTQQYGNNEQFF
TRBV5-1 14 CASSLDRVGNEQFF
TRBV5-6 15 CASTFNPDSGNTIYF
TRBV7-9 15 CASSLGRGVSYEQYF
TRBV28 14 CASRGGTSGREQYF
TRBV25-1 13 CASSDPNAGELFF
TRBV5-1 13 CASSLTTGERAFF
TRBV4-3 19 CASSQAKGGNPQFNQPQHF
TRBV11-2 15 CASSSDRGGNQPQHF
TRBV14 16 CASSLGQLATNEKLFF
TRBV27 11 CASSFRDTQYF
TRBV27 16 CASSLVGGANTGELFF
TRBV9 15 CASSPRTDMNTEAFF
TRBV7-2 14 CASSLARNTDTQYF
TRBV11-3 15 CASSLVGNGRETQYF
TRBV7-2 16 CASSLNAGGVGYEQYF
TRBV15 16 CATSRGGLAGYNEQFF
TRBV9 15 CASSAGTGGTDTQYF
TRBV28 14 CASTEPSGANVLTF
TRBV5-1 13 CASSPVPNQPQHF
TRBV11-2 16 CASSSLGTASNQPQHF
TRBV5-5 14 CASSFAEGTYEQYF
TRBV6-6 14 CASGRSGLTYEQYF
TRBV18 16 CASSPRGQLAYTEAFF
TRBV2 13 CASRRDIRAEAFF
TRBV28 16 CASSFAGTGVDQPQHF
TRBV7-3 15 CASSSRAGVFNEQFF
TRBV18 16 CASSPQGTSVTDTQYF
TRBV11-3 13 CASRGNNQETQYF
TRBV28 15 CASSLSGGGYNEQFF
TRBV6-4 15 CASSDAGDGDNEQFF